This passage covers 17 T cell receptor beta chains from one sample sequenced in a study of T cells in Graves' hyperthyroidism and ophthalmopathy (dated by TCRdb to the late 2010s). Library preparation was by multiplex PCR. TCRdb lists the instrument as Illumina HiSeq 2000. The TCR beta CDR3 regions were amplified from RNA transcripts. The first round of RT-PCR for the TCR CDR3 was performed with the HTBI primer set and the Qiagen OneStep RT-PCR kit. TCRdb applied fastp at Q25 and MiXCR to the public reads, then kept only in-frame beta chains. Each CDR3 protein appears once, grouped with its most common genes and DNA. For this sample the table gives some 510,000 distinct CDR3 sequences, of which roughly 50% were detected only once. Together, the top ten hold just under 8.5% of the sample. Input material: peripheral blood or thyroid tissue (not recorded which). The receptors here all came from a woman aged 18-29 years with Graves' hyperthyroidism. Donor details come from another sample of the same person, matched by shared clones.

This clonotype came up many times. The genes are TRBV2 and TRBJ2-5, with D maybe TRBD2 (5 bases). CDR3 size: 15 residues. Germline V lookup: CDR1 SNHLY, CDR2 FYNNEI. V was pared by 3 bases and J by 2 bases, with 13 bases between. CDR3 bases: TGTGCCAGCAGTGAGAGAACGTGGGAGCAAGAGACCCAGTACTTC. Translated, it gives CASSERTWEQETQYF. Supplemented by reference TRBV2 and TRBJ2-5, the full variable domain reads EPEVTQTPSHQVTQMGQEVILRCVPISNHLYFYWYRQILGQKVEFLVSFYNNEISEKSEIFDDQFSVERPDGSNFTLKIRSTKLEDSAMYFCASSERTWEQETQYFGPGTRLLVL.

The CDR3 bases are TGCAGTGCCCAAAGCAGGGAAAAACTGTTTTTT. This encodes CSAQSREKLFF. The chain has TRBV20-1 and TRBJ1-4; D uncertain. Trimming cost V 6 bases and J 8 bases, with 10 bases left between them. CDR3 length: 11 residues. The germline CDR1 and CDR2 sequences are DFQATT and SNEGSKA (reference sequence).

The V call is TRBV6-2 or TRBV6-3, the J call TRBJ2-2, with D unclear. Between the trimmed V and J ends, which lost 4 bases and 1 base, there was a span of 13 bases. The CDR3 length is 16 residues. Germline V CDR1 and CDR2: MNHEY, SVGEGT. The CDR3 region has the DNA TGTGCCAGCAGTTTCTCACGAACCCTGAACACCGGGGAGCTGTTTTTT. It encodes CASSFSRTLNTGELFF.

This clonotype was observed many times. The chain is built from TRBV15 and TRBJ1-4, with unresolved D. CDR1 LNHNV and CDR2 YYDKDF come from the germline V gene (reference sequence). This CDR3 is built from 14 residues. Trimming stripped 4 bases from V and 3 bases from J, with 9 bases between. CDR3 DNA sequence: TGTGCCACCAGCACCTTCGCGGCTAATGAAAAACTGTTTTTT. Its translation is CATSTFAANEKLFF.

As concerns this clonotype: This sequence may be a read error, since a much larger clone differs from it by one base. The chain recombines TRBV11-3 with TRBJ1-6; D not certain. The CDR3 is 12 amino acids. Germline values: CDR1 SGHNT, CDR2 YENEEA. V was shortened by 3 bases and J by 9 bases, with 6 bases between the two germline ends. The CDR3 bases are TGTGCCAGCAGCTTCGTTTTTTCACCCCTCCACTTT. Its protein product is CASSFVFSPLHF.

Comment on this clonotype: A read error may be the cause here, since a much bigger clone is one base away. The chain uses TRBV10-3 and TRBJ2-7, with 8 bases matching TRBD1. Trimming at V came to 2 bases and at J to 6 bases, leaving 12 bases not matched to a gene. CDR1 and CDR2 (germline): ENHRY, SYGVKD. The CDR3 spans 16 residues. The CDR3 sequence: CAISELPRQGTFEQYF. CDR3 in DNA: TGTGCCATCAGTGAGCTGCCGAGACAGGGGACCTTCGAGCAGTACTTC.

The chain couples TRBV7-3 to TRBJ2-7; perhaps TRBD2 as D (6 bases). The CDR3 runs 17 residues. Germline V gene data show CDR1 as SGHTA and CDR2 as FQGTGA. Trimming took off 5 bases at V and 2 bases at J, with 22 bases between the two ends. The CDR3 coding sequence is TGTGCCAGCAGCCCGATGGGACTCACAAGCAAAGCCTACGAGCAGTACTTC. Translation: CASSPMGLTSKAYEQYF.

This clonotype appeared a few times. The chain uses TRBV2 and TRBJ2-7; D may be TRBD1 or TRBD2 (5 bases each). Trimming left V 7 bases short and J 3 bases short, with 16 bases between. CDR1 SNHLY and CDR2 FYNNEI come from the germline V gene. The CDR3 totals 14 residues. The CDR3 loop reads CASKPGRTYYEQYF. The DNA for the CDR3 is TGTGCCAGCAAACCGGGACGGACGTACTACGAGCAGTACTTC.

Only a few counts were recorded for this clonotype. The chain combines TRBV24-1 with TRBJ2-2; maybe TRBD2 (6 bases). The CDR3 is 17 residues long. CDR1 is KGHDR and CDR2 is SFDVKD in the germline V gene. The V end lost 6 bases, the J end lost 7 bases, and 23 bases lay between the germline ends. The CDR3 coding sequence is TGTGCCACCAGTACCCTCGGGAAAGGGGAGGAGATCGGGGAGCTGTTTTTT. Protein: CATSTLGKGEEIGELFF.

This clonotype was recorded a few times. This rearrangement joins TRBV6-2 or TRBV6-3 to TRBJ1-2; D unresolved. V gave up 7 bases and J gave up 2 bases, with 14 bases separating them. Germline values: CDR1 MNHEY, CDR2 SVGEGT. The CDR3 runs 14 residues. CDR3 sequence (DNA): TGTGCCAGCATCCCCTCCCCCTCAAACTATGGCTACACCTTC. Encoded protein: CASIPSPSNYGYTF.

CDR3 residues: CATSRDRGYSPLHF. CDR3 coding DNA: TGTGCCACCAGCAGGGACAGGGGATATTCACCCCTCCACTTT. This chain links TRBV15 with TRBJ1-6; 9 nucleotides align to TRBD1. Trimming removed 3 bases from V and 8 bases from J; junction bases left unmatched: 2. Germline CDR1 and CDR2: LNHNV and YYDKDF (reference sequence). The CDR3 totals 14 residues.

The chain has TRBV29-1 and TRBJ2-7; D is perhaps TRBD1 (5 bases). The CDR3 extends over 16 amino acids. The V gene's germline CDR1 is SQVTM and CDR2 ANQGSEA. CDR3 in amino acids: CSARDGAPPPSYEQYF. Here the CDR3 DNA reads TGCAGTGCTAGAGATGGGGCGCCGCCCCCCTCCTACGAGCAGTACTTC.

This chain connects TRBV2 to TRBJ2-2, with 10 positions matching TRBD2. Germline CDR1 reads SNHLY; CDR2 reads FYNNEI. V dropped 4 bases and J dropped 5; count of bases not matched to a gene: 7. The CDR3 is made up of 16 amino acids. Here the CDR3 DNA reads TGTGCCAGCAGTGTGGGGGCTAGCGGGAGAACCGGGGAGCTGTTTTTT. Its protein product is CASSVGASGRTGELFF.

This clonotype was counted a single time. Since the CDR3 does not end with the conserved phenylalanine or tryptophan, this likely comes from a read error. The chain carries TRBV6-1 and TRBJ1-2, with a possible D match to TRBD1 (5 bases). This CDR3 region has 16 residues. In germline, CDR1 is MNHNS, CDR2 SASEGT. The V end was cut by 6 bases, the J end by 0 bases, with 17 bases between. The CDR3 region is CASSWGPGPSNYGYTI. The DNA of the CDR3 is TGTGCCAGCAGCTGGGGACCAGGACCTTCTAACTATGGCTACACCATC.

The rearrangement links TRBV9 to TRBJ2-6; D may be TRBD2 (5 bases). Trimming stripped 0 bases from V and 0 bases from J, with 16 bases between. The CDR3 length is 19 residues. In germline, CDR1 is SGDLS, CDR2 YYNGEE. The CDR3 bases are TGTGCCAGCAGCGTAGACGCGAGGGAGACAAGCTCTGGGGCCAACGTCCTGACTTTC. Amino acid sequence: CASSVDARETSSGANVLTF. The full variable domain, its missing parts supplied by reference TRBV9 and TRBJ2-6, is DSGVTQTPKHLITATGQRVTLRCSPRSGDLSVYWYQQSLDQGLQFLIQYYNGEERAKGNILERFSAQQFPDLHSELNLSSLELGDSALYFCASSVDARETSSGANVLTFGAGSRLTVL.

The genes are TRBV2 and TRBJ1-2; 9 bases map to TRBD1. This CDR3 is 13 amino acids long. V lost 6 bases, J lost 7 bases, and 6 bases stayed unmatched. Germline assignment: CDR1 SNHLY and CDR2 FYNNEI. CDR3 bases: TGTGCCAGCAGCGAACAGGGGGCCCGTGGCTACACCTTC. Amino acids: CASSEQGARGYTF.

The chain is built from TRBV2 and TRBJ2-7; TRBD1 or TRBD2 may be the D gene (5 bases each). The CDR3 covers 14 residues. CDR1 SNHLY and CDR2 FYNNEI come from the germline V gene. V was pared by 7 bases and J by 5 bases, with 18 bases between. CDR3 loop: CASIPGPSTHEQYF. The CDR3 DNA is TGTGCCAGCATTCCGGGACCAAGCACCCACGAGCAGTACTTC.